This is a list of T cell receptor beta chains from one sample in a study of blood T cell repertoires in COVID-19. Clones were sequenced by immunoSEQ multiplex PCR, and TCRdb holds only the in-frame ones, with some missing. This sample has approximately 94,000 clones, with around four fifths found just once. The sample taken for sequencing was peripheral blood. The origin of the receptors is a man in his 70s with active or convalescent COVID-19. Each CDR3 is given with its conserved first and last residue. A D gene is named only where the DNA matches it firmly. Clone size is shown for a subset of rows, as once, few, many or a class of expanded clone.

J | size | V | D | DNA | CDR3
TRBJ1-1 | NA | TRBV19 | TRBD1 | TGTGCCAGTAGTAGACAGGGGAGTACTGAAGCTTTCTTT | CASSRQGSTEAFF
TRBJ2-3 | NA | TRBV27 | TRBD2 | TGTGCCAGCAGTCCACTAGCGGGAGGTAGCCCAGATACGCAGTATTTT | CASSPLAGGSPDTQYF
TRBJ1-2 | NA | TRBV28 | NA | TGTGCCAGCAGTGGACCCGGACAGTCAAACTATGGCTACACCTTC | CASSGPGQSNYGYTF
TRBJ2-1 | NA | TRBV19 | NA | TGTGCCAGCCGGGGCTACAATGAGCAGTTCTTC | CASRGYNEQFF
TRBJ2-5 | NA | TRBV3-1/TRBV3-2 | TRBD2 | TGTGCCAGCAGCCGTCAAACTAGCGGGAGTTCCGAGACCCAGTACTTC | CASSRQTSGSSETQYF
TRBJ1-2 | NA | TRBV4-2 | NA | TGTGCCAGCAGCCAAGATCGGCAGACTGATGGCTACACCTTC | CASSQDRQTDGYTF
TRBJ1-5 | once | TRBV28 | NA | TGTGCCAGCAGCCGAGTTCAGGGAGGGGGAGACAATCAGCCCCAGCATTTT | CASSRVQGGGDNQPQHF
TRBJ2-3 | NA | TRBV7-8 | NA | TGTGCCAGCAGCTTACAGGGATTGTACACAGATACGCAGTATTTT | CASSLQGLYTDTQYF
TRBJ2-5 | NA | TRBV20-1 | TRBD2 | TGCAGTGCAAGTGGGGCTAGCGGGGGAACAGAGACCCAGTACTTC | CSASGASGGTETQYF
TRBJ2-1 | NA | TRBV7-2 | TRBD2 | TGTGCCAGCAGCTTGGAGCGGGGCCCCTACAATGAGCAGTTCTTC | CASSLERGPYNEQFF
TRBJ2-1 | NA | TRBV24-1 | TRBD2 | TGTGCCACCAGTGGTACTGTTGGACTAGCTTCCGTCAATGAGCAGTTCTTC | CATSGTVGLASVNEQFF
TRBJ1-1 | NA | TRBV27 | NA | TGTGCCAGCAGTACAAACCCAGGTAGAGCTTTCTTT | CASSTNPGRAFF
TRBJ2-1 | NA | TRBV18 | TRBD1 | TGTGCCAGCTCATCGCGGGACAGGTCCTCCTACAATGAGCAGTTCTTC | CASSSRDRSSYNEQFF
TRBJ1-5 | NA | TRBV30 | NA | TGTGCCTGGAGTGTAGATTGGGGACTGAATGACCAGCCCCAGCATTTT | CAWSVDWGLNDQPQHF
TRBJ2-7 | NA | TRBV15 | NA | TGTGCCACCAGCAGAGATTCAAGGAGCGAGCAGTACTTC | CATSRDSRSEQYF
TRBJ1-4 | NA | TRBV7-9 | TRBD1 | TGTGCCAGCAGCTGGATTCCCGGGACAGAAAATGAAAAACTGTTTTTT | CASSWIPGTENEKLFF
TRBJ1-2 | once | TRBV3-1/TRBV3-2 | TRBD1 | TGTGCCAGCAGCCAAGATTCCCTGACAGGGGGCAGCTATGGCTACACCTTC | CASSQDSLTGGSYGYTF
TRBJ1-2 | NA | TRBV9 | NA | TGTGCCAGCAGCGTAGGGGCCGGGGAGGTCTATGGCTACACCTTC | CASSVGAGEVYGYTF
TRBJ2-7 | NA | TRBV11-2 | TRBD2 | TGTGCCAGCCGGGGGGGCGGATCCTACGAGCAGTACTTC | CASRGGGSYEQYF
TRBJ1-1 | NA | TRBV10-3 | TRBD1 | TGTGCCATCCGAAGGGGGCCGAACACTGAAGCTTTCTTT | CAIRRGPNTEAFF
TRBJ1-1 | NA | TRBV10-3 | NA | TGTGCCATCAGTGAGTCGACAGAAGCTTTCTTT | CAISESTEAFF
TRBJ1-5 | NA | TRBV6-1 | NA | TGTGCCAGCAGTGAAGCGGCAGGGGGCAATCAGCCCCAGCATTTT | CASSEAAGGNQPQHF
TRBJ1-6 | NA | TRBV18 | TRBD1 | TGTGCCAGCTCACCACCGGACGGGGACAGCAATTCACCCTTCCACTTT | CASSPPDGDSNSPFHF
TRBJ2-7 | NA | TRBV6-4 | TRBD2 | TGTGCCAGCACCAAACTAGCGTACGAGCAGTACTTC | CASTKLAYEQYF
TRBJ1-5 | NA | TRBV19 | NA | TGTGCCAGTAGTATGGAGCCCAGGGGCTATAGCAATCAGCCCCAGCATTTT | CASSMEPRGYSNQPQHF
TRBJ2-1 | many | TRBV24-1 | TRBD1 | TGTGCCACCAGTGATTTGCGAGGGCAGGGGGCAAAGAATGAGCAGTTCTTC | CATSDLRGQGAKNEQFF
TRBJ2-1 | NA | TRBV10-3 | TRBD1 | TGTGCCACCAAGGGACAGGGTGCCTACAATGAGCAGTTCTTC | CATKGQGAYNEQFF
TRBJ2-7 | NA | TRBV19 | TRBD1 | TGTGCCAGTAGTCCGGCACCCGGGACAGTTTCCTACGAGCAGTACTTC | CASSPAPGTVSYEQYF